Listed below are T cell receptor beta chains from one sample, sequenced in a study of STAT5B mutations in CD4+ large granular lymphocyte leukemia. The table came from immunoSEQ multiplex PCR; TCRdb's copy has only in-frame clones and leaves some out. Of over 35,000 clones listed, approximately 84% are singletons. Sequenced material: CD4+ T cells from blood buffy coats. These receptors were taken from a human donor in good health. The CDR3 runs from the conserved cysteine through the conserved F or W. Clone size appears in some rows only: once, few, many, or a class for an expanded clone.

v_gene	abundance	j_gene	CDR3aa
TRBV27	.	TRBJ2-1	CASSFITGGKNEQFF
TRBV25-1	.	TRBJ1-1	CASSANGMNTEAFF
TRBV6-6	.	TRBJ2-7	CASSYSTRGYEQYF
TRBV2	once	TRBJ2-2	CASSEVGLAGVITGELFF
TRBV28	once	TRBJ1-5	CASHIQPSTGSNQPQHF
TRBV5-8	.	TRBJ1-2	CASSLLGGGYTF
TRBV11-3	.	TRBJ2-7	CASSLGQGNEQYF
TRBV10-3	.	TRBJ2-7	CAISSGTHYEQYF
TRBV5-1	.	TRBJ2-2	CASSYQGGDTGELFF
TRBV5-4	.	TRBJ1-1	CASSLTGQGEAFF
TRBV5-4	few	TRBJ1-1	CASRRDTQNTEAFF
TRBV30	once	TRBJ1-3	CACERGDSGNTIYF
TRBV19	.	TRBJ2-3	CASSISVRGTDTQYF
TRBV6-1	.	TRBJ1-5	CASSEGQGGQPQHF
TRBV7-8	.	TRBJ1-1	CASSLVTGDLNTEAFF
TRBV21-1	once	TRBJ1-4	CASSNGGRRATTNEKLFF
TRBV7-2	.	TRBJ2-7	CASSSGQGSTYEQYF
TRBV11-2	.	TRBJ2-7	CASSPSGARSYEQYF
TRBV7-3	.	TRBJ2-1	CASSLGLTGLDEQFF
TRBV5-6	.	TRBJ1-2	CASSLGVGNYGYTF
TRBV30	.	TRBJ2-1	CAWTPPGNNEQFF
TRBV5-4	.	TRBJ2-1	CASSPQMGNEQFF
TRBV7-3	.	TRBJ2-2	CASSQQMSGELFF
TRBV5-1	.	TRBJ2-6	CASRSGQGASGANVLTF
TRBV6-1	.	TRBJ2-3	CASSALTSGSTDTQYF
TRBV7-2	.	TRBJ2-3	CASSPAAGRFDTQYF
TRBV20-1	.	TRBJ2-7	CSATDRYEQYF
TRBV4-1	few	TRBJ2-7	CASSHPDRRNEQYF
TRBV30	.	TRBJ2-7	CAHGSNYYEQYF
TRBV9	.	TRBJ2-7	CASSVVGGEQYF
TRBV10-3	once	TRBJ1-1	CATTDRGAEAFF
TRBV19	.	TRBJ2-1	CASSIGPTGHEQFF